What follows are 32 T cell receptor beta chains derived from one specimen sequenced in a study of OX40 agonist ivuxolimab in advanced cancers. Only in-frame clones appear in the TCRdb table, and some are missing; sequencing was by immunoSEQ multiplex PCR. The sample holds more than 75,000 clones; approximately 84% are singletons and the top ten take 5.8%. The specimen comprised CD4+ or CD8+ T cells sorted from blood, sampled in a trial of the OX40 agonist ivuxolimab. The receptor set was obtained from an adult with an advanced solid tumor such as melanoma, head and neck, liver or kidney cancer.

The chain has TRBV4-1 and TRBJ2-1; D is unclear. CDR1 is MGHRA and CDR2 is YSYEKL in the germline V gene. The CDR3 extends over 17 amino acids. Trimming pared 0 bases from V and 9 bases from J, leaving 21 bases between. The CDR3 region is CASSQERGPAGWVEQFF. The CDR3 DNA sequence: TGCGCCAGCAGCCAAGAACGAGGACCCGCCGGGTGGGTTGAGCAGTTCTTC.

Points on this clone: The sample carries other DNA sequences with the same CDR3. This chain joins TRBV7-7 and TRBJ2-7, with 7 nucleotides matching TRBD1. J was trimmed by 6 bases and V by 1 base; bases with no gene match: 3. Germline assignment: CDR1 SSHAT and CDR2 FNYEAQ (reference sequence). This CDR3 has 13 amino acids. CDR3: CASSLGQGGEQYF. Written as DNA, the CDR3 is TGTGCCAGCAGCTTAGGACAGGGTGGCGAGCAGTACTTC.

For the CDR3, the DNA is TGTGCCAGCAGACTAAGGGGGCCAAACACCGGGGAGCTGTTTTTT. Its translation: CASRLRGPNTGELFF. The rearrangement uses TRBV7-2 and TRBJ2-2, with 7 positions matching TRBD1. From germline, CDR1 is SGHTA and CDR2 FQGNSA. V lost 6 bases to trimming and J lost 2 bases; unmatched junction nucleotides: 6. The CDR3 is 15 residues long.

For the CDR3, the DNA is TGTGCCAGCAGCCTAAGAGCGAGACAGGGCAGCTCCTATAATTCACCCCTCCACTTT. This codes for CASSLRARQGSSYNSPLHF. The chain combines TRBV7-3 with TRBJ1-6, with TRBD1 identical over 7 bases. Germline loops: CDR1 SGHTA, CDR2 FQGTGA. The CDR3 length is 19 residues. The V segment lost 5 bases and the J segment 0 bases; nucleotides outside the gene matches: 13.

The chain links TRBV6-1 to TRBJ2-7, with D unresolved. The CDR3 runs to 13 residues. The ends were cut back, 4 bases at V and 0 bases at J, with 7 bases in the middle. Germline CDR1 reads MNHNS; CDR2 reads SASEGT. The CDR3 DNA sequence: TGTGCCAGCAGTGTGGGATCCTCCTACGAGCAGTACTTC. Encoded protein: CASSVGSSYEQYF.

In this sample, this clone turned up once. The chain carries TRBV5-6 and TRBJ1-2, with 7 bases that match TRBD1. The junction had 7 bases not matched to a gene; V was cut back by 2 bases and J by 6 bases. This CDR3 is built from 14 residues. Germline loops: CDR1 SGHDT, CDR2 YYEEEE. CDR3 residues: CASSFPGGEDGYTF. CDR3 DNA sequence: TGTGCCAGCAGCTTCCCAGGGGGAGAGGATGGCTACACCTTC.

This chain uses TRBV6-5 with TRBJ1-4; TRBD1 matches at 7 bases. V dropped 6 bases and J dropped 5; count of bases not matched to a gene: 6. The germline CDR1 and CDR2 sequences are MNHEY and SVGAGI. CDR3 length: 14 residues. As DNA, the CDR3 is TGTGCCAGCAGCCTCAGGGGGGTAAATGAAAAACTGTTTTTT. This codes for CASSLRGVNEKLFF.

This chain joins TRBV23-1 and TRBJ2-3; 8 bases are shared with TRBD1. TRBV23-1 is an ORF; its function is uncertain. The CDR3 loop spans 17 amino acids. V trimming: 4 bases; J trimming: 5 bases; junction bases outside the gene matches: 14. The CDR3 DNA sequence: TGCGCCAGCAGTCGAAGCCGCAGGGGGCTAGGTCGAGATACGCAGTATTTT. Protein sequence: CASSRSRRGLGRDTQYF.

V gene TRBV11-2 combines with J gene TRBJ2-2; 10 nucleotides line up with TRBD2. V was clipped by 0 bases and J by 5 bases; unmatched bases: 9. In germline, CDR1 is SGHAT, CDR2 FQNNGV. This CDR3 region has 18 residues. The CDR3: CASSLDPRLAGETGELFF. The DNA of the CDR3 is TGTGCCAGCAGCTTAGATCCTCGGCTAGCGGGAGAGACCGGGGAGCTGTTTTTT.

This chain joins TRBV10-3 and TRBJ2-2, with 9 bases lining up with TRBD2. The germline gives CDR1 ENHRY, CDR2 SYGVKD. CDR3 length equals 17 residues. V trimming: 0 bases; J trimming: 5 bases; junction bases outside the gene matches: 7. CDR3: CAISESGGSGRTGELFF. The CDR3 DNA reads as TGTGCCATCAGTGAGTCAGGGGGTAGCGGGAGAACCGGGGAGCTGTTTTTT.

This clone was seen a single time. V and J are TRBV12-5 and TRBJ1-5; TRBD1 aligns across 9 bases. The CDR3 extends over 15 amino acids. Germline V gives CDR1 LGHNT, CDR2 FRNRAP. With 7 bases clipped from V and 5 bases from J, the junction kept 9 bases outside the gene matches. The CDR3 DNA sequence: TGTGCTAGTGCCCTCTCCGGGACAGGGTATCAGCCCCAGCATTTT. Its translation: CASALSGTGYQPQHF.

This clone was observed once. This rearrangement joins TRBV7-9 to TRBJ2-2; the D is unclear. V was clipped by 3 bases and J by 3 bases, with 14 bases between them. CDR3 length: 16 residues. Germline CDR1 and CDR2: SEHNR and FQNEAQ (reference sequence). CDR3: CASSFTGPTYTGELFF. Here the CDR3 DNA reads TGTGCCAGCAGCTTTACCGGGCCTACCTACACCGGGGAGCTGTTTTTT.

This clone has more than one count but fewer than ten. The chain joins TRBV6-4 to TRBJ1-3, with unresolved D. Germline CDR1 MRHNA, CDR2 SNTAGT. The CDR3 is 13 amino acids. V lost 3 bases and J lost 2, with 5 bases in between. The DNA of the CDR3 is TGTGCCAGCAGTGAGATCCCTGGAAACACCATATATTTT. It codes for CASSEIPGNTIYF.

V gene TRBV6-5 combines with J gene TRBJ1-1; D unclear. The length of the CDR3 is 14 residues. CDR1 and CDR2 (germline): MNHEY, SVGAGI. The V end was cut by 2 bases, the J end by 1 base, with 8 bases between. Here the CDR3 reads CASSYTNGNTEAFF. The CDR3 coding sequence is TGTGCCAGCAGTTACACGAACGGGAACACTGAAGCTTTCTTT.

The chain combines TRBV30 with TRBJ1-1; tentative D call: TRBD1 (5 bases). V lost 2 bases and J lost 3, with 7 bases in between. The CDR3 contains 12 residues. CDR1 GTSNPN and CDR2 SVGIG come from the germline V gene (reference sequence). The CDR3 bases are TGTGCCTGGAGTTCGACAGACACTGAAGCTTTCTTT. Protein product: CAWSSTDTEAFF.

This clone was seen many times. CDR3: CASSSLLAGVQDTQYF. Here the CDR3 DNA reads TGCGCCAGCAGCTCCCTACTAGCGGGGGTGCAGGATACGCAGTATTTT. This chain joins TRBV5-1 and TRBJ2-3, with 11 bases matching TRBD2. Germline assignment: CDR1 SGHRS and CDR2 YFSETQ. J was trimmed by 6 bases and V by 3 bases; bases with no gene match: 9. The CDR3 has 16 residues.

This clone has only one observation. The genes are TRBV18 and TRBJ1-6, with D possibly matching TRBD1 (5 bases). Per germline, CDR1 KGHSH and CDR2 LQKENI. This CDR3 contains 14 residues. Between the trimmed V and J ends, which lost 2 bases and 12 bases, there was a span of 14 bases. CDR3 loop: CASSPGTVQGPLHF. The DNA of the CDR3 is TGTGCCAGCTCACCAGGGACGGTCCAGGGACCCCTCCACTTT.

This clone was seen only a few times. The rearrangement links TRBV5-6 to TRBJ2-7; 10 bases agree with TRBD2. The V gene's germline CDR1 is SGHDT and CDR2 YYEEEE. The length of the CDR3 is 15 residues. The V and J ends lost 0 bases and 1 base, in that order; junction bases with no gene match: 1. The CDR3 DNA is TGTGCCAGCAGCTTGGGACTAGCGGGTTCCTACGAGCAGTACTTC. Its protein product is CASSLGLAGSYEQYF.

This chain links TRBV9 with TRBJ2-3; 7 bases line up with TRBD1. The V segment lost 2 bases and the J segment 2 bases; nucleotides outside the gene matches: 5. The CDR3 sequence is 15 residues long. CDR1 and CDR2 (germline): SGDLS, YYNGEE. The CDR3 coding sequence is TGTGCCAGCAGCGTCCGGGACAGCCACACAGATACGCAGTATTTT. Protein: CASSVRDSHTDTQYF.

This chain joins TRBV29-1 and TRBJ2-7; TRBD1 aligns across 11 bases. The V segment lost 4 bases and the J segment 7 bases; nucleotides outside the gene matches: 9. CDR1 is SQVTM, CDR2 ANQGSEA, per germline. This CDR3 is built from 14 residues. CDR3 sequence (DNA): TGCAGCGTTGCCCCGGGACAGGGGGTTCGTGAGCAGTACTTC. This codes for CSVAPGQGVREQYF.

This chain joins TRBV27 and TRBJ1-2, with 12 bases matching TRBD1. Trimming cost V 6 bases and J 7 bases; bases outside gene matches: 12. The CDR3 covers 16 residues. Germline CDR1 is MNHEY and CDR2 is SMNVEV (reference sequence). In nucleotides, the CDR3 is TGTGCCAGCAGCGTCGCCCCGGGACAGGGGGCGCTTGGCTACACCTTC. This encodes CASSVAPGQGALGYTF.

The J gene is TRBJ2-1, the V gene TRBV4-3, with D uncertain. Trimming stripped 0 bases from V and 0 bases from J, with 12 bases between. From germline, CDR1 is LGHNA and CDR2 YSLEER. The CDR3 is made up of 17 amino acids. The CDR3 DNA is TGCGCCAGCAGCCAAGATCTGCGACATAGCTCCTACAATGAGCAGTTCTTC. It encodes CASSQDLRHSSYNEQFF.

In this sample, this clone turned up a few times. The chain uses TRBV14 and TRBJ2-7, with 11 bases that match TRBD1. The CDR3 totals 15 residues. Losses at the gene ends were 4 bases for V and 2 bases for J; bases not matched to a gene: 4. Germline assignment: CDR1 SGHDN and CDR2 FVKESK. CDR3 DNA sequence: TGTGCCAGCAGCCCAGGGACAGGGGGGGCCTACGAGCAGTACTTC. It encodes CASSPGTGGAYEQYF.

The chain carries TRBV15 and TRBJ1-5; D uncertain. The CDR3 sequence is 13 residues long. Germline V gene sequence: CDR1 LNHNV, CDR2 YYDKDF (reference sequence). Trimming cost V 4 bases and J 0 bases, with 4 bases left between them. CDR3 sequence reads: CATSKNSNQPQHF. CDR3 DNA sequence: TGTGCCACCAGCAAAAATAGCAATCAGCCCCAGCATTTT.

This clone appeared a single time. The chain uses TRBV19 and TRBJ1-5; D gene uncertain. V dropped 4 bases and J dropped 4 bases, with 8 bases sitting between them. CDR1 and CDR2 from the germline V gene are LNHDA and SQIVND (reference sequence). This CDR3 is 13 amino acids long. The CDR3 DNA reads TGTGCCAGTAGTAATTTACGGAATCAGCCCCAGCATTTT. Its protein product is CASSNLRNQPQHF.

The chain carries TRBV7-2 and TRBJ1-2; possibly TRBD1 for D (6 bases). The length of the CDR3 is 14 residues. The V end was cut by 1 base, the J end by 4 bases, with 10 bases between. CDR1 SGHTA and CDR2 FQGNSA come from the germline V gene. The CDR3 protein is CASSLDRGGYGYTF. The CDR3, as DNA: TGTGCCAGCAGCTTAGATAGGGGGGGCTATGGCTACACCTTC.

This clone has a handful of counts. The CDR3 sequence: CASGSLGRATSTQYF. The CDR3 DNA follows: TGTGCTAGTGGTTCTTTGGGCAGGGCGACTAGTACGCAGTATTTT. This sequence joins TRBV12-5 and TRBJ2-3; possibly TRBD2 for D (6 bases). Looked up from germline, CDR1 is LGHNT and CDR2 is FRNRAP. V dropped 4 bases and J dropped 8 bases, with 19 bases sitting between them. There are 15 residues in the CDR3.

This CDR3 reads CASSLFLGGRGTDTQYF. The CDR3 nucleotides read TGTGCCAGCAGCTTATTTTTGGGTGGTAGGGGGACAGATACGCAGTATTTT. This chain joins TRBV7-2 and TRBJ2-3; D is perhaps TRBD1 (6 bases). This CDR3 spans 17 amino acids. V was clipped by 2 bases and J by 3 bases, with 18 bases between them. Germline CDR1 SGHTA, CDR2 FQGNSA. The variable domain in full, completed from reference TRBV7-2 and TRBJ2-3, reads GAGVSQSPSNKVTEKGKDVELRCDPISGHTALYWYRQSLGQGLEFLIYFQGNSAPDKSGLPSDRFSAERTGGSVSTLTIQRTQQEDSAVYLCASSLFLGGRGTDTQYFGPGTRLTVL.

This clone was counted between two and nine times. This sequence joins TRBV6-1 and TRBJ1-5; no definite D call. The V gene's germline CDR1 is MNHNS and CDR2 SASEGT. The CDR3 covers 13 residues. V gave up 0 bases and J gave up 9 bases, with 9 bases separating them. The CDR3 here is CASSEAPTRPQHF. DNA of the CDR3: TGTGCCAGCAGTGAAGCACCAACTAGGCCCCAGCATTTT.

The chain is built from TRBV10-1 and TRBJ2-7, with a weak D call TRBD2 (6 bases). Germline V gene sequence: CDR1 WNHNN, CDR2 SYGVQD (reference sequence). The V end lost 6 bases, the J end lost 4 bases, and 16 bases lay between the germline ends. CDR3 length: 14 residues. CDR3 loop: CASSSGVEGYEQYF. CDR3 nucleotide sequence: TGCGCCAGCAGCTCGGGAGTGGAGGGGTACGAGCAGTACTTC.

The rearrangement links TRBV7-9 to TRBJ2-3, with TRBD2 matching over 7 bases. Germline CDR1 SEHNR, CDR2 FQNEAQ (reference sequence). This CDR3 has 15 residues. Germline trimming cut 3 bases from V and 3 bases from J; bases unmatched to any gene: 6. This chain's CDR3 is CASSLRGSGTDTQYF. DNA of the CDR3: TGTGCCAGCAGCTTGAGAGGTAGCGGGACAGATACGCAGTATTTT.

This rearrangement joins TRBV15 to TRBJ1-1; D not certain. There are 14 residues in the CDR3. V lost 1 base, J lost 0 bases, and 6 bases lay in between. Per germline, CDR1 LNHNV and CDR2 YYDKDF (reference sequence). This chain's CDR3 is CATSRGDLNTEAFF. The DNA of the CDR3 is TGTGCCACCAGCAGAGGGGATTTGAACACTGAAGCTTTCTTT.